These 27 T cell receptor beta chains were all obtained from the same sample, sequenced in a study of cytomegalovirus exposure and HLA in healthy donors. 60 Vbeta and 13 Jbeta primers were used in PCR. Profiling relied on immunoSEQ multiplex PCR, and the TCRdb table lists in-frame clones only, not all of them. The repertoire includes roughly 100,000 clones, roughly 80% of them detected once, and 6.5% to 8.5% sits in the top ten. Sequencing was performed on PBMCs. The receptor source for this set is a young man in good health and CMV-seropositive.

This clone was seen a handful of times. The chain combines TRBV5-1 with TRBJ1-1; no clear D. Trimming cost V 1 base and J 1 base, with 5 bases left between them. CDR3 length: 13 amino acids. Per germline, CDR1 SGHRS and CDR2 YFSETQ. The CDR3 loop is CASSLTENTEAFF. The CDR3 DNA reads as TGCGCCAGCAGCTTGACAGAGAACACTGAAGCTTTCTTT.

The chain links TRBV28 to TRBJ2-7; TRBD1 aligns across 7 bases. Germline-derived CDR1 and CDR2 are MDHEN and SYDVKM. The ends lost 7 bases at V and 2 bases at J; junction bases unmatched: 8. The CDR3 consists of 14 residues. The chain's CDR3 is CASTSSDRAYEQYF. CDR3 coding DNA: TGTGCCAGCACTTCCAGCGACAGGGCCTACGAGCAGTACTTC.

The rearrangement uses TRBV2 and TRBJ2-7; 9 bases agree with TRBD1. CDR3 length equals 17 residues. Germline V gene sequence: CDR1 SNHLY, CDR2 FYNNEI. V lost 1 base, J lost 2 bases, and 9 bases stayed unmatched. CDR3 coding DNA: TGTGCCAGCAGTGAAGTCCCGACAGGGGGGATGGCCTACGAGCAGTACTTC. Protein: CASSEVPTGGMAYEQYF.

This sequence joins TRBV10-3 and TRBJ2-7, with a tentative D call TRBD1 (6 bases). Trimming stripped 2 bases from V and 3 bases from J, with 11 bases between. Germline assignment: CDR1 ENHRY and CDR2 SYGVKD. The CDR3 is made up of 14 amino acids. CDR3: CAISESGGRYEQYF. CDR3 DNA: TGTGCCATCAGTGAGAGTGGGGGCCGCTACGAGCAGTACTTC.

This chain links TRBV5-4 with TRBJ1-6, with D perhaps matching TRBD1 (6 bases). CDR1 is SGHNT and CDR2 is YYREEE in the germline V gene (reference sequence). V dropped 4 bases and J dropped 7 bases, with 15 bases sitting between them. This CDR3 is 15 amino acids long. Here the CDR3 DNA reads TGTGCCAGCAGCCCCTCGAGGACAGCAAATTCACCCCTCCACTTT. Translating it yields CASSPSRTANSPLHF.

This chain uses TRBV7-6 with TRBJ1-4; the match to TRBD1 covers 8 bases. The trim removed 0 bases at V and 8 bases at J, leaving 5 bases unmatched. The germline V gene has CDR1 SGHVS and CDR2 FNYEAQ. There are 15 residues in the CDR3. The CDR3 DNA is TGTGCCAGCAGCTTAGCGCGGGGGACAGGCGAAAAACTGTTTTTT. It encodes CASSLARGTGEKLFF. The variable domain in full, completed from reference TRBV7-6 and TRBJ1-4, reads GAGVSQSPRYKVTKRGQDVALRCDPISGHVSLYWYRQALGQGPEFLTYFNYEAQQDKSGLPNDRFSAERPEGSISTLTIQRTEQRDSAMYRCASSLARGTGEKLFFGSGTQLSVL.

The sample holds one count of this clone. The chain couples TRBV9 to TRBJ2-2, with TRBD1 matching 7 bases. V lost 4 bases to trimming and J lost 4 bases; unmatched junction nucleotides: 7. Germline V gene data show CDR1 as SGDLS and CDR2 as YYNGEE. The CDR3 is 15 residues long. CDR3 loop: CASSPPGTVTGELFF. CDR3 DNA: TGTGCCAGCAGCCCTCCCGGGACAGTCACCGGGGAGCTGTTTTTT.

CDR3 region: CASSLEGTSGYNEQFF. CDR3 nucleotides: TGCGCCAGCAGCTTGGAAGGGACTAGCGGTTACAATGAGCAGTTCTTC. The V call is TRBV5-1, the J call TRBJ2-1; 11 nucleotides agree with TRBD2. Germline CDR1 and CDR2: SGHRS and YFSETQ. This CDR3 is 16 amino acids long. V lost 0 bases, J lost 4 bases, and 3 bases stayed unmatched. The complete variable domain, with remaining parts taken from reference TRBV5-1 and TRBJ2-1, reads KAGVTQTPRYLIKTRGQQVTLSCSPISGHRSVSWYQQTPGQGLQFLFEYFSETQRNKGNFPGRFSGRQFSNSRSEMNVSTLELGDSALYLCASSLEGTSGYNEQFFGPGTRLTVL.

The chain joins TRBV30 to TRBJ1-3; D remains unclear. V was pared by 1 base and J by 8 bases, with 9 bases between. The CDR3 runs to 12 residues. Germline V lookup: CDR1 GTSNPN, CDR2 SVGIG (reference sequence). The CDR3 sequence is CAWSEQKYTIYF. The CDR3 nucleotides read TGTGCCTGGAGTGAACAGAAGTACACCATATATTTT.

V usage is TRBV27 and J usage is TRBJ2-3; D perhaps matches TRBD1 (6 bases). This CDR3 is built from 15 residues. Germline V gene sequence: CDR1 MNHEY, CDR2 SMNVEV (reference sequence). Trimming removed 10 bases from V and 4 bases from J, with 21 bases in between. The CDR3 protein is CATRPIGQMPDTQYF. The CDR3 nucleotides are TGTGCCACCCGACCTATAGGACAGATGCCAGATACGCAGTATTTT.

V is TRBV20-1 and J is TRBJ2-7, with D unclear. CDR1 DFQATT and CDR2 SNEGSKA come from the germline V gene (reference sequence). V lost 3 bases, J lost 1 base, and 4 bases lay in between. This CDR3 has 11 amino acids. The CDR3 loop reads CSASTSYEQYF. The DNA for the CDR3 is TGCAGTGCTAGTACATCCTACGAGCAGTACTTC.

The rearrangement uses TRBV5-1 and TRBJ1-1; 10 nucleotides line up with TRBD1. Per germline, CDR1 SGHRS and CDR2 YFSETQ. V gave up 4 bases and J gave up 5 bases; unmatched junction bases: 5. The CDR3 contains 14 residues. The CDR3 sequence is CASSLGQGLTEAFF. DNA of the CDR3: TGCGCCAGCAGCCTGGGACAGGGGCTGACTGAAGCTTTCTTT.

The V gene is TRBV18, the J gene TRBJ2-7; 11 nucleotides align to TRBD2. The CDR3 loop spans 15 amino acids. The ends lost 5 bases at V and 7 bases at J; junction bases unmatched: 10. Germline V CDR1 and CDR2: KGHSH, LQKENI. Here the CDR3 DNA reads TGTGCCAGCTCATCCGACCCTAGCGGGGGGCGAGAGCAGTACTTC. As protein: CASSSDPSGGREQYF. Filled out from reference TRBV18 and TRBJ2-7, the complete variable domain reads NAGVMQNPRHLVRRRGQEARLRCSPMKGHSHVYWYRQLPEEGLKFMVYLQKENIIDESGMPKERFSAEFPKEGPSILRIQQVVRGDSAAYFCASSSDPSGGREQYFGPGTRLTVT.

The chain has TRBV27 and TRBJ1-5, with 7 bases that match TRBD1. V shed 8 bases and J 3 bases; nucleotides not matched to a gene: 4. The length of the CDR3 is 13 residues. Germline CDR1 reads MNHEY; CDR2 reads SMNVEV (reference sequence). CDR3 in amino acids: CASSDRANQPQHF. For the CDR3, the DNA is TGTGCCAGCTCCGACAGGGCCAATCAGCCCCAGCATTTT.

CDR3 bases: TGTGCCAGCAGCTCCCGTTTGAGAGCGGAGGGGGCCAACGTCCTGACTTTC. This sequence encodes CASSSRLRAEGANVLTF. The gene calls are TRBV5-5 and TRBJ2-6; weak D call: TRBD2 (5 bases). Germline-derived CDR1 and CDR2 are SGHKS and YYEKEE (reference sequence). This CDR3 spans 17 amino acids. V lost 3 bases and J lost 4, with 17 bases in between.

The J gene is TRBJ2-2, the V gene TRBV5-4; no firm D call. V lost 0 bases and J lost 2, with 8 bases in between. This CDR3 region has 15 residues. The germline gives CDR1 SGHNT, CDR2 YYREEE (reference sequence). CDR3 DNA: TGTGCCAGCAGCTTGGACAGCTCAAACACCGGGGAGCTGTTTTTT. It translates to CASSLDSSNTGELFF.

The chain carries TRBV30 and TRBJ1-1; TRBD1 matches 10 bases. Trimming took 5 bases from V and 5 from J; bases not matched to a gene: 2. This CDR3 contains 12 residues. Per the germline V gene, CDR1 is GTSNPN and CDR2 is SVGIG (reference sequence). The DNA of the CDR3 is TGTGCCTGGGGGACAGGGGTGACTGAAGCTTTCTTT. This translates into CAWGTGVTEAFF. The entire variable domain, with the rest obtained from reference TRBV30 and TRBJ1-1, is as follows: SQTIHQWPATLVQPVGSPLSLECTVEGTSNPNLYWYRQAAGRGLQLLFYSVGIGQISSEVPQNLSASRPQDRQFILSSKKLLLSDSGFYLCAWGTGVTEAFFGQGTRLTVV.

The chain links TRBV6-5 to TRBJ1-1; D not resolved. The CDR3 has 13 residues. Per the germline V gene, CDR1 is MNHEY and CDR2 is SVGAGI. V lost 4 bases and J lost 2, with 8 bases in between. The CDR3 is CASSSNTNTEAFF. The CDR3 bases are TGTGCCAGCAGTTCGAATACTAACACTGAAGCTTTCTTT.

The chain has TRBV2 and TRBJ1-1; 8 bases align to TRBD1. The CDR3 length is 13 residues. J gave up 8 bases and V 6 bases, and 8 bases lay outside the gene matches. The V gene's germline CDR1 is SNHLY and CDR2 FYNNEI. The CDR3 reads CASSFGQGGEAFF. The CDR3 bases are TGTGCCAGCAGCTTTGGACAGGGAGGGGAAGCTTTCTTT.

V and J are TRBV5-4 and TRBJ2-7, with 15 bases that match TRBD2. V dropped 4 bases and J dropped 5; count of bases not matched to a gene: 7. CDR1 is SGHNT, CDR2 YYREEE, per germline (reference sequence). CDR3 size: 16 residues. The chain's CDR3 is CASSRGLAGGTNEQYF. CDR3 bases: TGTGCCAGCAGCCGCGGACTAGCGGGGGGGACTAACGAGCAGTACTTC.

The rearrangement joins TRBV27 to TRBJ1-2, with a tentative D call TRBD1 (5 bases). The CDR3 is made up of 13 amino acids. Trimming pared 2 bases from V and 8 bases from J, leaving 12 bases between. Germline V gene lookup returns CDR1 MNHEY and CDR2 SMNVEV (reference sequence). The CDR3 DNA reads TGTGCCAGCAGTTTAAGGGGAATGGGAGGCTACACCTTC. This encodes CASSLRGMGGYTF.

The chain couples TRBV9 to TRBJ2-1; 7 bases fit TRBD2. Germline V CDR1 and CDR2: SGDLS, YYNGEE. V was clipped by 0 bases and J by 7 bases; unmatched bases: 4. The CDR3 covers 14 residues. As DNA, the CDR3 is TGTGCCAGCAGCGTAGCACCTAGCGGTAATGAGCAGTTCTTC. It yields the protein CASSVAPSGNEQFF. Variable domain in full (rest from reference TRBV9 and TRBJ2-1): DSGVTQTPKHLITATGQRVTLRCSPRSGDLSVYWYQQSLDQGLQFLIQYYNGEERAKGNILERFSAQQFPDLHSELNLSSLELGDSALYFCASSVAPSGNEQFFGPGTRLTVL.

This rearrangement joins TRBV10-1 to TRBJ2-1, with D unclear. Germline loops: CDR1 WNHNN, CDR2 SYGVQD (reference sequence). The CDR3 has 13 amino acids. V was clipped by 6 bases and J by 0 bases, with 6 bases between them. The CDR3 protein is CASSGGSYNEQFF. Here the CDR3 DNA reads TGCGCCAGCAGCGGTGGCTCCTACAATGAGCAGTTCTTC.

The chain employs TRBV6-6 and TRBJ2-1; 11 positions agree with TRBD1. In germline, CDR1 is MNHNY, CDR2 SVGAGI (reference sequence). The CDR3 is made up of 15 amino acids. After removal of 6 bases from V and 7 bases from J, the junction contained 8 bases not matched to a gene. The CDR3 region is CASRPRDRGKNEQFF. CDR3 bases: TGTGCCAGCAGACCACGGGACAGGGGGAAGAATGAGCAGTTCTTC.

In DNA form, the CDR3 reads TGCGCCAGCAGCCAAGGAGGGACAGGGGGAGGGGAAAAACTGTTTTTT. Translating gives CASSQGGTGGGEKLFF. This chain joins TRBV4-1 and TRBJ1-4, with TRBD1 identical over 11 bases. This CDR3 spans 16 amino acids. Germline V gene sequence: CDR1 MGHRA, CDR2 YSYEKL. Trimming removed 1 base from V and 8 bases from J; junction bases left unmatched: 6.

The J gene is TRBJ2-1, the V gene TRBV19, with TRBD2 matching over 8 bases. Trimming cost V 8 bases and J 0 bases; bases outside gene matches: 9. This CDR3 spans 16 amino acids. In germline, CDR1 is LNHDA, CDR2 SQIVND (reference sequence). This CDR3 is CASCWSGGSSYNEQFF. DNA of the CDR3: TGTGCCAGTTGTTGGAGCGGGGGTAGCTCCTACAATGAGCAGTTCTTC.

This chain connects TRBV7-6 to TRBJ2-2, with D possibly being TRBD1 (5 bases). The CDR3 is 16 amino acids. The germline V and J ends were trimmed by 3 bases and 1 base, with 12 bases remaining between them. CDR1 and CDR2 from the germline V gene are SGHVS and FNYEAQ. CDR3 in amino acids: CASSLFGQGNTGELFF. The CDR3 bases are TGTGCCAGCAGCTTGTTCGGGCAGGGGAACACCGGGGAGCTGTTTTTT.